One T cell receptor (beta chain) is described in this entry. The target antigen is unknown. Primers included in the PCR were 60 Vbeta and 13 Jbeta primers. TCRdb's copy holds only in-frame clones and misses some; the assay was immunoSEQ multiplex PCR. This table has around 110,000 clones, about 76% appearing once. The data derive from a study of cytomegalovirus exposure and HLA in healthy donors. The study's findings and limits: Common viral pathogens were later found to be apparently linked to several of the most significant clusters. TCR beta V- and J-gene trimming, according to a later analysis, was linked to a missense DCLRE1C variant. Roughly uniform depth of sequencing across donors was assumed in presence/absence analyses. Immune exposure was documented only through CMV serostatus.

Looked up from germline, CDR1 is SEHNR and CDR2 is FQNEAQ (reference sequence). After removal of 7 bases from V and 6 bases from J, the junction contained 4 bases not matched to a gene. This CDR3 has 14 residues. V usage is TRBV7-9 and J usage is TRBJ1-4; 11 nucleotides agree with TRBD1. Sequences were obtained from PBMCs. The receptor comes from a woman aged 30 to 39 in good health and CMV-seronegative. The CDR3 DNA follows: TGTGCCAGCACCCCGGGACAGGGGGATGAAAAACTGTTTTTT. Protein sequence: CASTPGQGDEKLFF.